These T cell receptor beta chains were read from a single sample in a study of blood T cell repertoires in COVID-19. Only in-frame clones appear in the TCRdb table, and some are missing; sequencing was by immunoSEQ multiplex PCR. Here the sample spans 130,000 or so clones, roughly 69% being singletons. Sequences were obtained from peripheral blood. The receptors originated from an older woman with acute or convalescent COVID-19. CDR3s include the opening cysteine and the closing phenylalanine or tryptophan. D genes are given only for firm matches. Size tells how often a clone was seen (once, few, many) or the class of an expanded clone, and some rows leave it out.

>NA|NA|TRBJ2-7|TRBV12-3/TRBV12-4
CASRHRDSHEQYF
TGTGCCAGCAGACACCGGGACTCCCACGAGCAGTACTTC
>NA|NA|TRBJ2-1|TRBV7-2
CASSPALIDTVNQFF
TGTGCCAGCAGCCCCGCCCTTATTGACACCGTTAATCAGTTCTTC
>many|NA|TRBJ1-2|TRBV28
CASSLSRGGYTF
TGTGCCAGCAGTTTATCTCGGGGTGGCTACACCTTC
>NA|TRBD2|TRBJ2-1|TRBV9
CASSRRLAGDYNEQFF
TGTGCCAGCAGCCGAAGACTAGCGGGGGACTACAATGAGCAGTTCTTC
>NA|NA|TRBJ1-1|TRBV27
CASSHQQGSAEAFF
TGTGCCAGCAGCCATCAACAGGGTTCAGCTGAAGCTTTCTTT
>NA|TRBD1|TRBJ2-4|TRBV12-3/TRBV12-4
CASRGTVKNIQYF
TGTGCCAGCAGAGGGACAGTCAAAAACATTCAGTACTTC
>NA|TRBD2|TRBJ2-1|TRBV10-2
CASRERGGRDEQFF
TGCGCCAGCCGGGAGCGGGGGGGTAGGGATGAGCAGTTCTTC
>once|TRBD1|TRBJ2-3|TRBV9
CASSVQGAHDTQYF
TGTGCCAGCAGCGTACAGGGGGCTCACGATACGCAGTATTTT
>few|NA|TRBJ1-5|TRBV3-1/TRBV3-2
CASSQDSRGGGRRSQHF
TGTGCCAGCAGCCAAGATTCGCGGGGGGGCGGTAGACGATCCCAGCATTTT
>few|TRBD1|TRBJ2-1|TRBV19
CASSPGRQGINEQFF
TGTGCCAGTAGTCCGGGGAGACAGGGTATCAATGAGCAGTTCTTC
>NA|TRBD2|TRBJ2-1|TRBV9
CASSVAWSGGAGEQFF
TGTGCCAGCAGCGTAGCTTGGAGCGGGGGGGCAGGGGAGCAGTTCTTC
>NA|NA|TRBJ1-5|TRBV30
CAWSGQFSNQPQHF
TGTGCCTGGAGTGGTCAGTTTAGCAATCAGCCCCAGCATTTT
>NA|NA|TRBJ1-1|TRBV7-9
CASSPSGLNTEAFF
TGTGCCAGCAGCCCATCAGGGTTGAACACTGAAGCTTTCTTT
>NA|TRBD2|TRBJ2-3|TRBV6-2/TRBV6-3
CASSHRSGGADTQYF
TGTGCCAGCAGCCACCGAAGCGGGGGGGCAGATACGCAGTATTTT
>NA|TRBD1|TRBJ2-1|TRBV5-1
CASSAGTGRLNEQFF
TGCGCCAGCAGCGCCGGGACAGGGCGTCTGAATGAGCAGTTCTTC
>NA|TRBD1|TRBJ1-5|TRBV6-5
CASEDRGSNQPQHF
TGTGCCAGCGAAGACAGGGGTAGCAATCAGCCCCAGCATTTT
>NA|TRBD2|TRBJ2-7|TRBV7-9
CASSLGEGSSGQYF
TGTGCCAGCAGCTTAGGGGAGGGCTCCTCTGGGCAGTACTTC
>few|NA|TRBJ1-1|TRBV3-1/TRBV3-2
CASSQGENTEAFF
TGTGCCAGCAGCCAGGGAGAGAACACTGAAGCTTTCTTT
>NA|TRBD1|TRBJ1-3|TRBV10-3
CAISRGQGYGNTIYF
TGTGCCATCAGTAGGGGGCAGGGGTATGGAAACACCATATATTTT
>NA|TRBD1|TRBJ1-4|TRBV19
CASSNRQGQEKLFF
TGTGCCAGTAGTAACCGACAGGGTCAAGAAAAACTGTTTTTT
>NA|NA|TRBJ1-4|TRBV29-1
CSVWGDSVGEKLFF
TGCAGCGTCTGGGGGGATTCTGTCGGTGAAAAACTGTTTTTT
>NA|TRBD2|TRBJ2-1|TRBV9
CASSAQVAGGGNEQFF
TGTGCCAGCAGCGCCCAAGTAGCGGGAGGCGGGAATGAGCAGTTCTTC
>few|NA|TRBJ1-3|TRBV2
CASRYSGNTIYF
TGTGCCAGCAGGTACTCTGGAAACACCATATATTTT
>NA|NA|TRBJ1-3|TRBV19
CASSIQGTSGNTIYF
TGTGCCAGTAGTATCCAGGGGACCTCTGGAAACACCATATATTTT
>once|TRBD2|TRBJ2-3|TRBV24-1
CATSEGTSGSMSSTDTQYF
TGTGCCACCAGTGAGGGAACTAGCGGGAGTATGAGTAGCACAGATACGCAGTATTTT
>NA|NA|TRBJ2-1|TRBV4-1
CASSLPRGGGRGNEQFF
TGCGCCAGCAGCCTACCCCGGGGAGGGGGAAGGGGCAATGAGCAGTTCTTC
>NA|NA|TRBJ2-5|TRBV5-4
CASSPRPSDRETQYF
TGTGCCAGCAGCCCCCGGCCCAGTGACAGAGAGACCCAGTACTTC
>NA|NA|TRBJ1-2|TRBV7-2
CASSPSEAAIYGYTF
TGTGCCAGCAGCCCCTCCGAGGCAGCCATCTATGGCTACACCTTC
>few|NA|TRBJ2-5|TRBV9
CASSVSFRETQYF
TGTGCCAGCAGCGTAAGTTTCCGGGAGACCCAGTACTTC
>NA|TRBD1|TRBJ1-4|TRBV6-5
CASRESGTGKLFF
TGTGCCAGCAGGGAGTCCGGGACAGGAAAACTGTTTTTT
>many|TRBD1|TRBJ2-7|TRBV5-4
CASSHPGQESSYEQYF
TGTGCCAGCAGCCATCCGGGACAGGAGAGCTCCTACGAGCAGTACTTC
>few|TRBD1|TRBJ1-2|TRBV10-3
CAISETGTGGGYTF
TGTGCCATCAGTGAGACCGGGACAGGGGGTGGCTACACCTTC
>NA|NA|TRBJ2-7|TRBV5-1
CASSRTPLNEQYF
TGCGCCAGCAGCCGGACACCCTTAAACGAGCAGTACTTC
>NA|NA|TRBJ2-7|TRBV21-1
CASSKDGTRGGSYEQYF
TGTGCCAGCAGCAAAGACGGGACCAGGGGTGGGTCCTACGAGCAGTACTTC
>NA|TRBD1|TRBJ1-4|TRBV4-1
CASSHPGQGLTKLFF
TGCGCCAGCAGCCACCCGGGACAGGGTCTTACAAAACTGTTTTTT
>NA|TRBD1|TRBJ1-3|TRBV5-1
CASSLASGGSGNTIYF
TGCGCCAGCAGCTTAGCTTCAGGGGGCTCTGGAAACACCATATATTTT
>NA|TRBD1|TRBJ2-4|TRBV19
CASSAPGQGANIQYF
TGTGCCAGTAGTGCTCCGGGACAGGGGGCAAACATTCAGTACTTC
>NA|TRBD1|TRBJ1-6|TRBV28
CASSLVTGSFNSPLHF
TGTGCCAGCAGTTTGGTGACAGGGTCTTTTAATTCACCCCTCCACTTT
>NA|NA|TRBJ1-1|TRBV5-3
CARSHTHGQNTEAFF
TGTGCCAGAAGCCATACCCACGGACAGAACACTGAAGCTTTCTTT
>NA|TRBD2|TRBJ2-3|TRBV3-1/TRBV3-2
CASSQTSGSDTQYF
TGTGCCAGCAGCCAAACTAGCGGGTCAGATACGCAGTATTTT
>NA|TRBD1|TRBJ1-1|TRBV5-6
CASSWTGFTSNTEAFF
TGTGCCAGCAGCTGGACAGGATTCACATCGAACACTGAAGCTTTCTTT
>NA|NA|TRBJ2-5|TRBV7-3
CASSENVRETQYF
TGTGCCAGCAGCGAAAACGTGCGAGAGACCCAGTACTTC
>NA|NA|TRBJ1-5|TRBV19
CASSIDPTGQLYQPQHF
TGTGCCAGTAGTATAGATCCCACGGGACAACTCTATCAGCCCCAGCATTTT
>NA|TRBD1|TRBJ1-4|TRBV6-6
CASSNRGEGEKLFF
TGTGCCAGCAGTAACAGGGGGGAGGGTGAAAAACTGTTTTTT
>NA|TRBD1|TRBJ2-5|TRBV5-4
CASSFQGVEETQYF
TGTGCCAGCAGCTTCCAGGGGGTCGAAGAGACCCAGTACTTC
>NA|TRBD2|TRBJ2-1|TRBV4-1
CASSQDLLIAGGSNEQFF
TGCGCCAGCAGCCAAGATCTTCTGATAGCGGGAGGTTCAAATGAGCAGTTCTTC
>NA|NA|TRBJ1-1|TRBV7-9
CASSLRLETPNTEAFF
TGTGCCAGCAGCTTAAGATTGGAGACCCCGAACACTGAAGCTTTCTTT
>NA|NA|TRBJ1-4|TRBV4-1
CASSQGWTVSEKLFF
TGCGCCAGCAGCCAAGGATGGACAGTAAGCGAAAAACTGTTTTTT
>NA|NA|TRBJ2-4|TRBV18
CASSPRRVGLAKNIQYF
TGTGCCAGCTCACCAAGGAGGGTGGGATTAGCCAAAAACATTCAGTACTTC